This T cell receptor (beta chain) appears in the sequencing data of a study of shared clonotypes between healthy human individuals. Study-wide findings and caveats: Relative to their counterparts shared across all four donors, non-shared clonotypes exhibited diminished generation probabilities.

In the case of this clone: Its matching antigen is unknown.

Method: immunoSEQ multiplex PCR; TCRdb's copy keeps in-frame clones and lacks some. Here the sample spans approximately 2.1 million clones, over 90% being singletons. This clonotype was sampled from a man younger than 35 in good health. Some clones in this sample may be carry-over from other donors' samples. Sequenced sample: naive CD4+ T cells from PBMCs. Subset specified: CD45RA+ positively selected.

The CDR3 protein is CASSALPLTDTQYF. The CDR3 DNA sequence: TGTGCCAGCTCAGCACTCCCGCTCACAGATACGCAGTATTTT. The J gene is TRBJ2-3, the V gene TRBV18; D gene unclear. The CDR3 loop spans 14 amino acids. Germline-derived CDR1 and CDR2 are KGHSH and LQKENI. Trimming cost V 5 bases and J 2 bases, with 11 bases left between them. Full variable domain (remainder filled in from reference TRBV18 and TRBJ2-3): NAGVMQNPRHLVRRRGQEARLRCSPMKGHSHVYWYRQLPEEGLKFMVYLQKENIIDESGMPKERFSAEFPKEGPSILRIQQVVRGDSAAYFCASSALPLTDTQYFGPGTRLTVL.